The clone carrying this TCR beta chain was found a few times. Its cognate antigen is unknown. Treatment indicated: roughly 10-day PBMC culture with coronavirus spike peptide pools or control peptides (ViraFEST assay). Gathering of the CD4+ T cells, from the unexposed donor, took place before the COVID-19 pandemic (2011-2018). Germline CDR1 SEHNR, CDR2 FQNEAQ (reference sequence). Trimming removed 5 bases from V and 2 bases from J, with 8 bases in between. This CDR3 contains 13 residues. This sample was taken from a study of vaccination and CD4 T cells after COVID-19. Cultured CD4+ T cells had their DNA profiled by the Oncomine TCR Beta short-read assay. Extraction of genomic DNA was performed on cultured CD4+ T cells. TCRdb passed the PCR reads through MiXCR, listing each CDR3 protein once. Seen here are around 11,000 distinct CDR3 sequences, around 28% observed once, and the top ten hold 15% to 20%.

The source of this sequence is a human donor in good health. Material for sequencing was CD4+ T cells from blood, cultured in vitro. The J gene is TRBJ2-3, the V gene TRBV7-9, with a tentative D call TRBD1 (6 bases). The CDR3 loop is CASSTGTTDTQYF. CDR3 nucleotide sequence: TGTGCCAGCAGCACAGGGACCACAGATACGCAGTATTTT.